This T cell receptor beta chain was recorded in a study of identical twins. This clonotype has more than one count but fewer than ten. This CDR3 spans 13 amino acids. V was pared by 3 bases and J by 9 bases, with 12 bases between. Germline V gives CDR1 MDHEN, CDR2 SYDVKM. TCRdb processed the 5' RACE reads anew with MiXCR; each CDR3 protein has one entry. The sample includes some 500,000 distinct CDR3 sequences, around 15% of them seen just once. The same sample was also studied in work on yellow fever vaccine responses in identical twins.

The receptor's source is a woman aged 18-29 years in good health. The chain recombines TRBV28 with TRBJ1-3; maybe TRBD1 (5 bases). The sample taken for sequencing was CD4+ T cells sorted from blood. The CDR3 coding sequence is TGTGCCAGCAGTTTGTTAGGGGCGGGCACCATATATTTT. Amino acid sequence: CASSLLGAGTIYF.